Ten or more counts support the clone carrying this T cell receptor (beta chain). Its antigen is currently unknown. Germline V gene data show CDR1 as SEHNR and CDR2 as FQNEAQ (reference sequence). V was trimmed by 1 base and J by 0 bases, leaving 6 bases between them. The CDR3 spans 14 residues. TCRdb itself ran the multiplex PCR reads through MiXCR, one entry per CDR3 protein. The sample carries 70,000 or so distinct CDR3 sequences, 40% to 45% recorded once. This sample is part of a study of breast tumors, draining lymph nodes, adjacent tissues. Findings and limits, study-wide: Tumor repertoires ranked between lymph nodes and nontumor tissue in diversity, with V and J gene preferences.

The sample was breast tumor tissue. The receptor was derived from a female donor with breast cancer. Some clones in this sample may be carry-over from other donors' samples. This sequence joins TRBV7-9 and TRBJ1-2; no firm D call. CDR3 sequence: CASSLGDANYGYTF. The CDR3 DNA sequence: TGTGCCAGCAGCTTAGGGGATGCTAACTATGGCTACACCTTC.